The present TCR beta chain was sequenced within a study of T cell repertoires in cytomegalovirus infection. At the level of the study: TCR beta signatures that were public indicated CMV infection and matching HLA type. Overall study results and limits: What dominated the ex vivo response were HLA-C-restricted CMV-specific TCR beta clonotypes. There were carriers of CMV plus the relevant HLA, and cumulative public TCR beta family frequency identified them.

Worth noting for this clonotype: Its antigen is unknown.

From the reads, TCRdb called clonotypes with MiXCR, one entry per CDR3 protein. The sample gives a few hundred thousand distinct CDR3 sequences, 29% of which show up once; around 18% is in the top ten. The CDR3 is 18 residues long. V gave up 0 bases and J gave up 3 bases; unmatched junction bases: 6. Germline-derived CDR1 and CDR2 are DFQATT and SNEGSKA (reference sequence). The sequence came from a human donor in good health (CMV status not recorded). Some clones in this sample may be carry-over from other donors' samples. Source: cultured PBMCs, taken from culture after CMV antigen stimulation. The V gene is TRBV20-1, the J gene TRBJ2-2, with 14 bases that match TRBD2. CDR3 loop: CSARDQGLAGAYTGELFF. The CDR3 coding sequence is TGCAGTGCTAGAGACCAGGGACTAGCGGGGGCATACACCGGGGAGCTGTTTTTT.